What follows is one TCR beta chain and its context. What it recognizes is unknown. This sample was taken from a study of T cell repertoires in cytomegalovirus infection. Study-wide context: CMV infection together with matching HLA type was indicated by public TCR beta signatures. Whole-study results and caveats: Accumulated public TCR beta family frequency recognized individuals carrying CMV together with the relevant HLA.

TCRdb itself ran the reads through MiXCR, one entry per CDR3 protein. The sample has 830,000 or so distinct CDR3 sequences, approximately 30% seen once. CDR3 length: 13 residues. Trimming stripped 5 bases from V and 3 bases from J, with 11 bases between. Germline values: CDR1 SGHVS, CDR2 FQNEAQ. This sequence was found in a human donor in good health (CMV status not recorded). Some clones in this sample may be carry-over from other donors' samples. V usage is TRBV7-8 and J usage is TRBJ2-7; D is unresolved. The specimen comprised cultured CD8+ T cells from PBMCs, sampled from culture after CMV antigen stimulation. The CDR3 here is CASSPTPGYEQYV. CDR3 in DNA: TGTGCCAGCAGCCCCACCCCCGGCTACGAGCAGTACGTC.